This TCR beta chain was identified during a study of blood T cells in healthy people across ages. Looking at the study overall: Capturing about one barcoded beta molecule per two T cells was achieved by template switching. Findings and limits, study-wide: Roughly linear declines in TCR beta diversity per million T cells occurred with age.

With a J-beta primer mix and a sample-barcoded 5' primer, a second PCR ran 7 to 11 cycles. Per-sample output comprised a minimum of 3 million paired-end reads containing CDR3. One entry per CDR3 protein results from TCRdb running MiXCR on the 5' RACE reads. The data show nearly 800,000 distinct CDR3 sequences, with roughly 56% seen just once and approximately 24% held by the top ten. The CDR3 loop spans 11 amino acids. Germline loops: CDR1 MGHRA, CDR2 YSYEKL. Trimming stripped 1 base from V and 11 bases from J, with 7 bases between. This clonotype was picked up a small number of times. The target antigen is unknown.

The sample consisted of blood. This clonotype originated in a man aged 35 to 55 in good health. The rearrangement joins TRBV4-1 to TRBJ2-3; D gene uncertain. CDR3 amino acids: CASSQAGKQYF. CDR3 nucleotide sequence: TGCGCCAGCAGCCAAGCAGGCAAGCAGTATTTT.